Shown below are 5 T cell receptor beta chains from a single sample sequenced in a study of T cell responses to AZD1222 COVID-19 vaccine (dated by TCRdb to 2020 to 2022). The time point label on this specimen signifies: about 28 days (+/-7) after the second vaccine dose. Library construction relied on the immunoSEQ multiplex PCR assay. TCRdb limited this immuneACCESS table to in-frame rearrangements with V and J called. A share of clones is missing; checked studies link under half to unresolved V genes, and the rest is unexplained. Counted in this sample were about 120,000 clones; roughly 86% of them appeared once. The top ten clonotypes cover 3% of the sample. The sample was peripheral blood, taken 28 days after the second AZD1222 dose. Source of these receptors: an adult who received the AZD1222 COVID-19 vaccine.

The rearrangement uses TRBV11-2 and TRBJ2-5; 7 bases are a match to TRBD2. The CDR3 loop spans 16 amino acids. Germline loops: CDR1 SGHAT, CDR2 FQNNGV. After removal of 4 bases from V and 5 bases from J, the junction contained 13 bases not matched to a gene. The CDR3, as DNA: TGTGCCAGCAGCTCCCGGACTAGTGTGTCTGGGGAGACCCAGTACTTC. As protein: CASSSRTSVSGETQYF.

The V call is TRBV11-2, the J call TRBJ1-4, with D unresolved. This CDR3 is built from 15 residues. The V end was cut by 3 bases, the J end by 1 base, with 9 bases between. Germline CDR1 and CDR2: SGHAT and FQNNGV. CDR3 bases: TGTGCCAGCAGCTTCGTTGGAGGAACTAATGAAAAACTGTTTTTT. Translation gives CASSFVGGTNEKLFF.

CDR3 amino acids: CASSGLTSGRRQETQYF. The CDR3 DNA reads as TGTGCCAGCAGCGGATTGACTAGCGGGAGAAGACAAGAGACCCAGTACTTC. The chain couples TRBV5-4 to TRBJ2-5, with 12 bases identical to TRBD2. Germline trimming cut 4 bases from V and 2 bases from J; bases unmatched to any gene: 9. From germline, CDR1 is SGHNT and CDR2 YYREEE (reference sequence). This CDR3 spans 17 amino acids.

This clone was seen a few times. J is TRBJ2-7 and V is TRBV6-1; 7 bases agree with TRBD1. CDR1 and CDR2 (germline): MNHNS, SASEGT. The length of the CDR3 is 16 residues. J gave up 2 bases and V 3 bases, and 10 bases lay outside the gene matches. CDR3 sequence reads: CASSDSGGTEAYEQYF. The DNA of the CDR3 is TGTGCCAGCAGTGATTCCGGTGGGACAGAAGCCTACGAGCAGTACTTC.

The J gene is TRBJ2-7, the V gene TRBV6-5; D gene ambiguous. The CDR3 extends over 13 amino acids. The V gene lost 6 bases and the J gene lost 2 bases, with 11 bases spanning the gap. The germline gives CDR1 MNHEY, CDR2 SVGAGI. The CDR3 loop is CASRFQATYEQYF. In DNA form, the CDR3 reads TGTGCCAGCAGATTTCAGGCGACCTACGAGCAGTACTTC.